These 5 T cell receptor beta chains came from one sample sequenced in a study of control samples from healthy donors and cancer patients. Libraries were prepared by immunoSEQ multiplex PCR; TCRdb keeps only in-frame clonotypes and omits some of them. Altogether about 79,000 clones are present, roughly 93% being singletons, with the ten largest covering 0.95% to 1.5%. The sequencing sample was made of PBMCs. Receptors were obtained from a woman aged 40 to 50 with lung cancer.

DNA of the CDR3: TGCGCCAGCAGCTTATCAGGGGGCGGGAACACTGAAGCTTTCTTT. This sequence encodes CASSLSGGGNTEAFF. V and J are TRBV5-1 and TRBJ1-1; TRBD1 matches 8 bases. In germline, CDR1 is SGHRS, CDR2 YFSETQ. V lost 2 bases, J lost 1 base, and 4 bases stayed unmatched. The CDR3 loop spans 15 amino acids.

This chain connects TRBV10-3 to TRBJ2-2; 8 nucleotides agree with TRBD1. The CDR3 has 15 residues. Germline CDR1 reads ENHRY; CDR2 reads SYGVKD. The J segment lost 8 bases and the V segment lost 6 bases, leaving 11 bases of the junction unmatched. The CDR3 coding sequence is TGTGCCATCAGAGGGACAGGAGCAACCGCAGGGGAGCTGTTTTTT. This translates into CAIRGTGATAGELFF.

The genes are TRBV7-2 and TRBJ2-5; 7 positions agree with TRBD1. This CDR3 is built from 14 residues. V lost 5 bases, J lost 1 base, and 4 bases stayed unmatched. Germline V gives CDR1 SGHTA, CDR2 FQGNSA. The CDR3 loop is CASSPGTVQETQYF. The CDR3 DNA reads TGTGCCAGCAGCCCGGGGACAGTCCAAGAGACCCAGTACTTC.

Written as DNA, the CDR3 is TGTGCCAGCAGCTTAGTTCCAGGGGAACTCAACACTGAAGCTTTCTTT. This codes for CASSLVPGELNTEAFF. This rearrangement joins TRBV7-2 to TRBJ1-1; D perhaps matches TRBD1 (6 bases). The germline V gene encodes CDR1 SGHTA and CDR2 FQGNSA. This CDR3 is built from 16 residues. Trimming stripped 1 base from V and 2 bases from J, with 14 bases between.

This clone was found once. The genes are TRBV6-5 and TRBJ2-7; unclear D gene. Deletions cut 2 bases from V and 3 bases from J, with 5 bases between. The CDR3 has 12 amino acids. Germline CDR1 and CDR2: MNHEY and SVGAGI. The CDR3 loop reads CASSYSRYEQYF. The CDR3 region has the DNA TGTGCCAGCAGTTACAGCCGCTACGAGCAGTACTTC.